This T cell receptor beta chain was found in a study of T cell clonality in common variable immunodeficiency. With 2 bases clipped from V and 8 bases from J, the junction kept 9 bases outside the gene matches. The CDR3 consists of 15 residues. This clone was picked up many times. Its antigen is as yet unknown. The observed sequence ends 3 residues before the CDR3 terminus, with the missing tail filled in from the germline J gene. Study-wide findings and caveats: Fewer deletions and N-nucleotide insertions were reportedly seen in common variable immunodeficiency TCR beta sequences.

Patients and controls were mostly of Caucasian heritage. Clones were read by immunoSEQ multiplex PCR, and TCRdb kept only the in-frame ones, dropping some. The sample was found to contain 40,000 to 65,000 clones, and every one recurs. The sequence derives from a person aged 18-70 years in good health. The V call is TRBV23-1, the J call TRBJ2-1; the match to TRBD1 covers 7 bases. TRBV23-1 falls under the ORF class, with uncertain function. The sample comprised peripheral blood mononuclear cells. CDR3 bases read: TGCGCCAGCAGTCAAATAACAGGGGCTGTGGATGAG. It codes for CASSQITGAVDE. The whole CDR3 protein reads CASSQITGAVDEQFF.